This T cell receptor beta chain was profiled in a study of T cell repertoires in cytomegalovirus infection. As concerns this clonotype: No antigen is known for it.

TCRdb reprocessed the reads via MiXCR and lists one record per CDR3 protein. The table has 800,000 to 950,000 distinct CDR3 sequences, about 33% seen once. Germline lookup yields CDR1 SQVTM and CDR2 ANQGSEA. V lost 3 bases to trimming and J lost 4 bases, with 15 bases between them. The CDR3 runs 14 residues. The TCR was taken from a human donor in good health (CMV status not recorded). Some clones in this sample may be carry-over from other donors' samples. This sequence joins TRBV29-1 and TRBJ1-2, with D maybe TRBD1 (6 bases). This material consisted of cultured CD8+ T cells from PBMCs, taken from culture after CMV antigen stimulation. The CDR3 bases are TGCAGCGTTGATGAAGTACAGGGATCCTATGGCTACACCTTC. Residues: CSVDEVQGSYGYTF.